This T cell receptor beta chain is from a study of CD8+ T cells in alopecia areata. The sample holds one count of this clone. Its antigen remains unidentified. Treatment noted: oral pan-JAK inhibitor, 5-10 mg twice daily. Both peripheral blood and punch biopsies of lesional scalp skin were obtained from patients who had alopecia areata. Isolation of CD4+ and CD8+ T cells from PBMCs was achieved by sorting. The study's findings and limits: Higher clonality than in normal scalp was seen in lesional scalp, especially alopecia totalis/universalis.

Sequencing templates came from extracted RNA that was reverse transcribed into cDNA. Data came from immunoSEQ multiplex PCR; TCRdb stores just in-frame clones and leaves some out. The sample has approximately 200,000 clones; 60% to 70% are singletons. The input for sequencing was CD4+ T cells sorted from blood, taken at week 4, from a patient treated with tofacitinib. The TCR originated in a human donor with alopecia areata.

As DNA, the CDR3 is TGTGCCAGCAGTGAAGAACCGGGAAGTAATTCACCCCTCCACTTT. Encoded protein: CASSEEPGSNSPLHF. The V and J genes are TRBV2 and TRBJ1-6, with unresolved D. CDR1 is SNHLY and CDR2 is FYNNEI in the germline V gene. This CDR3 is built from 15 residues. V was trimmed by 1 base and J by 6 bases, leaving 10 bases between them.